At least ten counts were recorded for the clone carrying this TCR beta chain. This sample stems from a study of T cells in Graves' hyperthyroidism and ophthalmopathy. The V end was cut by 0 bases, the J end by 2 bases, with 8 bases between. Per germline, CDR1 GTSNPN and CDR2 SVGIG (reference sequence). The CDR3 is made up of 14 amino acids. Using RNA transcripts as the source, TCR beta CDR3 regions were amplified. The TCR CDR3 first-round RT-PCR relied on the HTBI primer set. From the multiplex PCR reads, TCRdb called clonotypes with MiXCR, one entry per CDR3 protein. The sample records 330,000 or so distinct CDR3 sequences, 15% to 20% being singletons.

Sequencing used blood. The rearrangement uses TRBV30 and TRBJ1-5; no definite D call. This TCR was sampled from a man in his fifties or sixties with Graves' ophthalmopathy. Here the CDR3 DNA reads TGTGCCTGGAGTGTAAATAGTGGCAATCAGCCCCAGCATTTT. This codes for CAWSVNSGNQPQHF.